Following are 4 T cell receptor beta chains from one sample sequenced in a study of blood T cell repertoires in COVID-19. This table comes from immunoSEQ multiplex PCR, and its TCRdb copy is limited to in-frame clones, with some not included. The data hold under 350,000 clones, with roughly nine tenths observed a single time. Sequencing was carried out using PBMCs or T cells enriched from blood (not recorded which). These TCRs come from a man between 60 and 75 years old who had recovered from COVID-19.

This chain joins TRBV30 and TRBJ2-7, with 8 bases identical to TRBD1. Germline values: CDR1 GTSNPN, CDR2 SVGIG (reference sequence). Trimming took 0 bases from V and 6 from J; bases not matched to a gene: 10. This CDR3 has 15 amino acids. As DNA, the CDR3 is TGTGCCTGGAGTGTACGAGACAGGGGTAGGAGCGAGCAGTACTTC. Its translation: CAWSVRDRGRSEQYF.

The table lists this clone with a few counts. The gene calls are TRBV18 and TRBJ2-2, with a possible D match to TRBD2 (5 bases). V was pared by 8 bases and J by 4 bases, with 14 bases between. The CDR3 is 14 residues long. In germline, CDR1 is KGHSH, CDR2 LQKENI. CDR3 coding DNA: TGTGCCAGCGAGTCCCGGGCGGGCACCGGGGAGCTGTTTTTT. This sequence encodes CASESRAGTGELFF.

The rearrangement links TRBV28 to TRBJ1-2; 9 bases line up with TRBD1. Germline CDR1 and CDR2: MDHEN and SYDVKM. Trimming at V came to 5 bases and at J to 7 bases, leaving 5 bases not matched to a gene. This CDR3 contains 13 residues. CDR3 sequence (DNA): TGTGCCAGCAGTGCGGGACAGGGAAGTGGCTACACCTTC. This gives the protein CASSAGQGSGYTF.

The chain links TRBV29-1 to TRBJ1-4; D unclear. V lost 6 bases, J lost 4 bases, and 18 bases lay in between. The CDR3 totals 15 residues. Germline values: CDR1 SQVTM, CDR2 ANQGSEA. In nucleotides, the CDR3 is TGCAGCGTCGCCCTGACCGGGAGCTTTAATGAAAAACTGTTTTTT. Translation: CSVALTGSFNEKLFF.